This is a list of T cell receptor beta chains from one sample in a study of identical twins. TCRdb recomputed calls from the 5' RACE reads with MiXCR, one row per CDR3 protein. The sample includes under 350,000 distinct CDR3 sequences, 7.5% to 9.5% seen only once; the top ten take roughly 6.8%. The data were also submitted as part of a second study, on yellow fever vaccine responses in identical twins.

Sequenced material: CD8+ T cells sorted from blood. The receptors shown here come from a woman between 18 and 29 years old in good health. The CDR3 runs from the conserved cysteine through the conserved F or W. The D gene is left open where the match is weak. The size entry is marked missing in some rows and otherwise reads once, few, many or a size class.

>many|TRBD2|TRBV10-1|TRBJ2-1
TGCGCCAGCAGTCCGGGTAGCGGGGACTACAATGAGCAGTTCTTC
CASSPGSGDYNEQFF
>few|.|TRBV27|TRBJ2-7
TGTGCCAGCAGTTCCGGGGAGGAGCAGTACTTC
CASSSGEEQYF
>many|TRBD2|TRBV11-2|TRBJ2-3
TGTGCCAGCAGCCCACTGACTAGCGGGAGTTTCGCAGATACGCAGTATTTT
CASSPLTSGSFADTQYF
>.|TRBD1|TRBV4-3|TRBJ2-7
TGCGCCAGCAGCCAAGGCCGGACAGGGGCGCTCGGCGAGCAGTACTTC
CASSQGRTGALGEQYF
>many|.|TRBV4-3|TRBJ2-7
TGCGCCAGCAGCCAAGTACAGGAGTCCTACGAGCAGTACTTC
CASSQVQESYEQYF
>many|TRBD2|TRBV7-2|TRBJ2-5
TGTGCCAGCAGCTTAGGACGGGGGGGGGAAGAGACCCAGTACTTC
CASSLGRGGEETQYF
>.|.|TRBV3-1|TRBJ2-7
TGTGCCACCGGGCCGGGAACCTCCTACGAGCAGTACTTC
CATGPGTSYEQYF
>many|.|TRBV16|TRBJ2-3
TGTGCCAGCACCCTGGGGAGAGGAGATACGCAGTATTTT
CASTLGRGDTQYF
>.|.|TRBV7-9|TRBJ2-1
TGTGCCAGCAGCCCCGGGTATGGGGTTCACAATGAGCAGTTCTTC
CASSPGYGVHNEQFF
>few|TRBD1|TRBV7-9|TRBJ2-1
TGTGCCAGCAACACCAACCGGGACAGGGAAGGTGAGCAGTTCTTC
CASNTNRDREGEQFF
>.|.|TRBV15|TRBJ2-2
TGTGCCACCTCTAAAATAGTGGGGACCGGGGAGCTGTTTTTT
CATSKIVGTGELFF
>few|.|TRBV2|TRBJ2-1
TGTGCCAGCAGTGAAGCGGGCAGCAATGAGCAGTTCTTC
CASSEAGSNEQFF
>few|.|TRBV4-1|TRBJ2-2
TGCGCCAGCAGCCAAGAGGACTCGTTATCAGAGCTGTTTTTT
CASSQEDSLSELFF
>many|TRBD2|TRBV13|TRBJ2-5
TGTGCCAGCAGCTCTCGCGGGGGGAAGGGGACCCAGTACTTC
CASSSRGGKGTQYF
>few|.|TRBV10-3|TRBJ1-3
TGTGCCATCAGTGAGTCGTCGGATACAACCTCTGGAAACACCATATATTTT
CAISESSDTTSGNTIYF
>.|.|TRBV7-2|TRBJ2-7
TGTGCCAGCAGCTTATTGGAGGGATACTCCTACGAGCAGTACTTC
CASSLLEGYSYEQYF
>many|.|TRBV20-1|TRBJ2-6
TGCAGTGCTATTCCCGGGGATCGTTCTGGGGCCAACGTCCTGACTTTC
CSAIPGDRSGANVLTF
>.|TRBD1|TRBV9|TRBJ2-1
TGTGCCAGCAGCCCGGGACAGGGTGGGGGTGAGCAGTTCTTC
CASSPGQGGGEQFF